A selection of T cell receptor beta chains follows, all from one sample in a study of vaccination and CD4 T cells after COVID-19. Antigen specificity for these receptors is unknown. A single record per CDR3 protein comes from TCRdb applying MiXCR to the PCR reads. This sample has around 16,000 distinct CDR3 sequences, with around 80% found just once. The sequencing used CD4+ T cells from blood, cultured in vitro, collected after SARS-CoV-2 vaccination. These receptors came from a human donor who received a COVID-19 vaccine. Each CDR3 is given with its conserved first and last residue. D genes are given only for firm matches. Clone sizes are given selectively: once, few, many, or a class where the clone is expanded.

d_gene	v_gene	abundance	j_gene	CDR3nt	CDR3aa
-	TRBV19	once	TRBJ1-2	TGTGCCAGTAGTGCAAACCGGGACCCGCATACGGGCTACACCTTC	CASSANRDPHTGYTF
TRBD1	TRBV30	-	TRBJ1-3	TGTGCCTGGAGCGGACAGGGCGGTGGAAACACCATATATTTT	CAWSGQGGGNTIYF
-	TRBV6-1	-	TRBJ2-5	TGTGCCAGCAGTGAAGTGATTAAAGAGACCCAGTACTTC	CASSEVIKETQYF
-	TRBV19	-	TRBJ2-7	TGTGCCAGTAGTATGGGGTTTGACCGAGGGGACGAGCAGTACTTC	CASSMGFDRGDEQYF
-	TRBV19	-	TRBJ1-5	TGTGCCAGTAGTACCCCATGGGGTGGGCAGCCCCAGCATTTT	CASSTPWGGQPQHF
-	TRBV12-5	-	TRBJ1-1	TGTGCTAGTGGGGGGCCGAACACTGAAGCTTTCTTT	CASGGPNTEAFF
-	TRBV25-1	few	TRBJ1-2	TGTGCCAGCAGTTACCGAACACTCCGGGCCTACACCTTC	CASSYRTLRAYTF
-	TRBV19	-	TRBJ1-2	TGTGCCAGTAGTATACGGGGACCGCTAGTCTATGGCTACACCTTC	CASSIRGPLVYGYTF
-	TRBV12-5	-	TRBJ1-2	TGTGCTAGTGGTTTGGTACCGGCAGGATATGGCTACACCTTC	CASGLVPAGYGYTF
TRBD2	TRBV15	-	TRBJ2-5	TGTGCCACCAGCATAGAAGAGTTTAGCGGGGGTAAGACCCAGTACTTC	CATSIEEFSGGKTQYF
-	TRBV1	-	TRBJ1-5	TGCACCAGCACCAACTACAGTGGGAATCAGCCCCAGCATTTT	CTSTNYSGNQPQHF
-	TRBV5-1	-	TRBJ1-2	TGCGCCAGCAGCTTGGCTGTGGGGGACTATGGCTACACCTTC	CASSLAVGDYGYTF
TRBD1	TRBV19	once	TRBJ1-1	TGTGCCAGTAGTATCCGACGGACAGGTCAGAACACTGAAGCTTTCTTT	CASSIRRTGQNTEAFF
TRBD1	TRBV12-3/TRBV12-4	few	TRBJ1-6	TGTGCCAGCAGTCGGACAGGAACGTTTAGCTCCTATAATTCACCCCTCCACTTT	CASSRTGTFSSYNSPLHF
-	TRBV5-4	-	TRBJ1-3	TGTGCCAGCAGCGGCGGTCAGGGAAGAAACACCATATATTTT	CASSGGQGRNTIYF
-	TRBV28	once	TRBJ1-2	TGTGCCAGCAGTTTGACGACATGCTATGGCTACACCTTC	CASSLTTCYGYTF
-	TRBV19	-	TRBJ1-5	TGTGCCAGTAGGTGGGAGCTATATAGCAATCAGCCCCAGCATTTT	CASRWELYSNQPQHF
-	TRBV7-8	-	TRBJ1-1	TGTGCCAGCAGCTTACGACGGGGGACGTTGAACACTGAAGCTTTCTTT	CASSLRRGTLNTEAFF
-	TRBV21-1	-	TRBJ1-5	TGTGCCAGCAGCAGGTTGACCGATCATCAGCCCCAGCATTTT	CASSRLTDHQPQHF
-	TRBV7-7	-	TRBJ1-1	TGTGCCAGCAGCAAGGATTCGAACACTGAAGCTTTCTTT	CASSKDSNTEAFF
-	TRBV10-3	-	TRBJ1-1	TGTGCCATCAGTGATCACACTGAAGCTTTCTTT	CAISDHTEAFF
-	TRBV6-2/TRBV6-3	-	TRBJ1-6	TGTGCCAGCAGTTACTCGAGTCCAGGGAATTCACCCCTCCACTTT	CASSYSSPGNSPLHF
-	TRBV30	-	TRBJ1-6	TGTGCCTGGGGCGGCTCCTATAATTCACCCCTCCACTTT	CAWGGSYNSPLHF
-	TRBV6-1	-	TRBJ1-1	TGTGCCAGCGCAGTGGGGGGGACTGAGATGAACACTGAAGCTTTCTTT	CASAVGGTEMNTEAFF
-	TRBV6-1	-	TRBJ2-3	TGTGCCAGCATTAGGGGGGGCACAGATACGCAGTATTTT	CASIRGGTDTQYF
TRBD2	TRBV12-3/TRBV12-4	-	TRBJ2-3	TGTGCCAGCACCCAACGACTAGCGGGGGCTCAAGGCACAGATACGCAGTATTTT	CASTQRLAGAQGTDTQYF
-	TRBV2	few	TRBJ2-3	TGTGCCAGCAGTGAAGGTCGACTAAGCAGGGATACGCAGTATTTT	CASSEGRLSRDTQYF
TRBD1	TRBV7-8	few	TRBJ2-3	TGTGCCAGCAGCTTAGTAGAGACAGGGTTTGCAGATACGCAGTATTTT	CASSLVETGFADTQYF
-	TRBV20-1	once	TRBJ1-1	TGCAGTGCTCGGGACGCCCGGGGCACTGAAGCTTTCTTT	CSARDARGTEAFF
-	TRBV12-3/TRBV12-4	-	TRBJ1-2	TGTGCCAGCACTAGGAGGACCGGTAACTATGGCTACACCTTC	CASTRRTGNYGYTF
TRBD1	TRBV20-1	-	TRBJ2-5	TGCAGTGCTAGAGATCTAGGGGCGGACAGGGGTGAGACCCAGTACTTC	CSARDLGADRGETQYF
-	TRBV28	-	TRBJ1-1	TGTGCCAGCAGGGGGGGCGGTTCGTACACTGAAGCTTTCTTT	CASRGGGSYTEAFF
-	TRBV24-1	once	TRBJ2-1	TGTGCCACCAGTGGGGGACCCCTAAAATACAATGAGCAGTTCTTC	CATSGGPLKYNEQFF
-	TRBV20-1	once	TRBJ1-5	TGCAGTGCTAGAGTCTCCAGGGGAGAGCATCAGCCCCAGCATTTT	CSARVSRGEHQPQHF
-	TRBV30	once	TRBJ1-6	TGTGCCTGGGGGGTCGTAGGGGGTTCACCCCTCCACTTT	CAWGVVGGSPLHF
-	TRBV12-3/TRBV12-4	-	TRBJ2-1	TGTGCCAGCCTCCGAACAGGGGGGGATGAGCAGTTCTTC	CASLRTGGDEQFF
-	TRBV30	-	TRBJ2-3	TGTGCCTGGAGTGTTACAGATACGCAGTATTTT	CAWSVTDTQYF
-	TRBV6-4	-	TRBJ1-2	TGTGCCAGCAGTGACCGGGGGTATGGCTACACCTTC	CASSDRGYGYTF
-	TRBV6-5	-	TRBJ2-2	TGTGCCAGCAGTTACGTGGCCGGGGAGCTGTTTTTT	CASSYVAGELFF
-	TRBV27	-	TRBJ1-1	TGTGCCAGCAGTCCACCACGGGATAGGAACACTGAAGCTTTCTTT	CASSPPRDRNTEAFF
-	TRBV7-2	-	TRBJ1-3	TGTGCCAGCAGCTTAGGGCAGGGCGTCAACTCTGGAAACACCATATATTTT	CASSLGQGVNSGNTIYF
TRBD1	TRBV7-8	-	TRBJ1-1	TGTGCCAGCAGCTTAACAGGGGCGAGCACTGAAGCTTTCTTT	CASSLTGASTEAFF
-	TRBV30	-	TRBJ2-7	TGTGCCTGGAGTGTACCGCAGTTGTACGAGCAGTACTTC	CAWSVPQLYEQYF
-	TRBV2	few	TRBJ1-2	TGTGCCAGCAGTGAAGCCCTCCCCAACTATGGCTACACCTTC	CASSEALPNYGYTF
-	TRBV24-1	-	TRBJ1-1	TGTGCCACCAGTGATTTAGAGAGGGATGGCACTGAAGCTTTCTTT	CATSDLERDGTEAFF
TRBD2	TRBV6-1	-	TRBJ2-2	TGTGCCAGCAGTGGCAAAGGTGGACTAGCGGCGGCGGGGGAGCTGTTTTTT	CASSGKGGLAAAGELFF
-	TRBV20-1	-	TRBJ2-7	TGCAGTGCTCCCCGACCAGGGAACTCCTACGAGCAGTACTTC	CSAPRPGNSYEQYF
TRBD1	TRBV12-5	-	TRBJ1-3	TGTGCTAGTGGTTTGTGGACAGGGTCCCTTGGAAACACCATATATTTT	CASGLWTGSLGNTIYF
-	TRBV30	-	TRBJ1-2	TGTGCCTGGAGGAAAAGGCGAACTAACTATGGCTACACCTTC	CAWRKRRTNYGYTF
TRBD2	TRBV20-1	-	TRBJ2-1	TGCAGTGCTCGGGGGCTAGCGGGGTCCTACAATGAGCAGTTCTTC	CSARGLAGSYNEQFF
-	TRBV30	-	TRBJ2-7	TGTGCCTGGAGTCTCACGGGGTACATGGACGAGCAGTACTTC	CAWSLTGYMDEQYF
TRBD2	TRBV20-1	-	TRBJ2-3	TGCAGTGCCCTGCCCTTAGTGAGTAGGCTAGCGGGGGGGCTGAACACAGATACGCAGTATTTT	CSALPLVSRLAGGLNTDTQYF
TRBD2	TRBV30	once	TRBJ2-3	TGTGCCTGGAGTGCTAGCGGTGGCACAGATACGCAGTATTTT	CAWSASGGTDTQYF
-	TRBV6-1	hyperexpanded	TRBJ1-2	TGTGCCAGCAGTGAGCTAGGGAAGGGTGGCTACACCTTC	CASSELGKGGYTF
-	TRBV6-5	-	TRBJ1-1	TGTGCCAGCAGTTACTCGAGATCTGAAGCTTTCTTT	CASSYSRSEAFF
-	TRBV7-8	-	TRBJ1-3	TGTGCCAGCAGCTTACGTGGGCGGGACTCTGGAAACACCATATATTTT	CASSLRGRDSGNTIYF
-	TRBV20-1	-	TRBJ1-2	TGCAGTGCTCAAGCCGTTACAGGGATAGCCTATGGCTACACCTTC	CSAQAVTGIAYGYTF